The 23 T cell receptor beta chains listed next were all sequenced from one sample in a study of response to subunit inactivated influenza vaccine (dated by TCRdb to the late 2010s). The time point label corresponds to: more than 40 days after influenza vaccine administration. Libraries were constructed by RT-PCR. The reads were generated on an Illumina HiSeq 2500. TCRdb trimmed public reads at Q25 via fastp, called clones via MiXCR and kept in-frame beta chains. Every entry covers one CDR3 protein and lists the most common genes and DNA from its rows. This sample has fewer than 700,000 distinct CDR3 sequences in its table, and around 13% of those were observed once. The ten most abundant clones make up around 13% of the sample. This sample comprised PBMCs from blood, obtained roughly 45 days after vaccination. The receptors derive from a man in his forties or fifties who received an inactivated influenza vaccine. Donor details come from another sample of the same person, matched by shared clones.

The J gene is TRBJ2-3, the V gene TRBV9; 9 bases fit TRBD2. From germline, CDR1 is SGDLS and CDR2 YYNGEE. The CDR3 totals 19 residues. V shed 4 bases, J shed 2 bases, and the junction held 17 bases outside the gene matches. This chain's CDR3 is CASSLTGTSTARDTDTQYF. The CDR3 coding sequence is TGTGCCAGCAGCCTAACCGGGACTAGCACCGCCCGGGACACAGATACGCAGTATTTT. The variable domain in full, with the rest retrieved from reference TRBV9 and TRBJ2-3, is DSGVTQTPKHLITATGQRVTLRCSPRSGDLSVYWYQQSLDQGLQFLIQYYNGEERAKGNILERFSAQQFPDLHSELNLSSLELGDSALYFCASSLTGTSTARDTDTQYFGPGTRLTVL.

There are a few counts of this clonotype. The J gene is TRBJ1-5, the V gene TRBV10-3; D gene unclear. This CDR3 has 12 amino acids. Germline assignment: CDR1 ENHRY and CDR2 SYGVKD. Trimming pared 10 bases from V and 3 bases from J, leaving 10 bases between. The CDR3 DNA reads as TGTGCCACTGGAGGGTCCAATCAGCCCCAGCATTTT. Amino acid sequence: CATGGSNQPQHF.

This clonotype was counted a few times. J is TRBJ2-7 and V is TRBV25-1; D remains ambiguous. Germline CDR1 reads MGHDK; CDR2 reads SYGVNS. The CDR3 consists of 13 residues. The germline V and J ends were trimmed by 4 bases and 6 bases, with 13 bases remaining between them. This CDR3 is CASSGAVLGEQYF. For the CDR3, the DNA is TGTGCCAGCAGTGGGGCGGTCTTGGGCGAGCAGTACTTC.

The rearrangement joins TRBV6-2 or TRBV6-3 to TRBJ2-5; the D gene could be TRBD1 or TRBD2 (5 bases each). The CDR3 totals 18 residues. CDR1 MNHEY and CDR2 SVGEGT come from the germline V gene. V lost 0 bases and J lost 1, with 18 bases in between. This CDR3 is CASSYSMGQGGPQETQYF. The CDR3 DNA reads TGTGCCAGCAGTTACTCGATGGGCCAGGGCGGGCCCCAAGAGACCCAGTACTTC.

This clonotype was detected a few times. The chain's CDR3 is CSVEDRVVDTQYF. For the CDR3, the DNA is TGCAGCGTTGAAGACAGGGTAGTAGATACGCAGTATTTT. The chain links TRBV29-1 to TRBJ2-3, with D possibly matching TRBD1 (5 bases). CDR1 SQVTM and CDR2 ANQGSEA come from the germline V gene. There are 13 residues in the CDR3. Trimming took 0 bases from V and 5 from J, leaving 9 bases between them.

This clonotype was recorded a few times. For the CDR3, the DNA is TGTGCCAGCAGCCAAGGAGGACAGATCACAGATACGCAGTATTTT. Translated, it gives CASSQGGQITDTQYF. The chain combines TRBV4-2 with TRBJ2-3; TRBD1 is a possible D gene (6 bases). V was trimmed by 1 base and J by 2 bases, leaving 10 bases between them. Germline V lookup: CDR1 LGHNA, CDR2 YNFKEQ. The CDR3 consists of 15 residues.

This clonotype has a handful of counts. The CDR3: CATSSRVNQPQHF. In nucleotides, the CDR3 is TGTGCCACCAGCAGCAGGGTCAATCAGCCCCAGCATTTT. The chain has TRBV15 and TRBJ1-5, with D perhaps matching TRBD1 (5 bases). V lost 3 bases to trimming and J lost 3 bases, with 6 bases between them. The germline V gene encodes CDR1 LNHNV and CDR2 YYDKDF (reference sequence). The CDR3 totals 13 residues. Variable domain in full (rest from reference TRBV15 and TRBJ1-5): DAMVIQNPRYQVTQFGKPVTLSCSQTLNHNVMYWYQQKSSQAPKLLFHYYDKDFNNEADTPDNFQSRRPNTSFCFLDIRSPGLGDTAMYLCATSSRVNQPQHFGDGTRLSIL.

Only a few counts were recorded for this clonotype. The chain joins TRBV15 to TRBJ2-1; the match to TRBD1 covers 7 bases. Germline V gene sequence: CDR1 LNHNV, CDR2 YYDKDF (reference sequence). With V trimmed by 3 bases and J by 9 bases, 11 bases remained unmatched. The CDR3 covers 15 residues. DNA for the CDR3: TGTGCCACCAGCAGGGGTGGGACAGCTTATACTGAGCAGTTCTTC. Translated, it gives CATSRGGTAYTEQFF.

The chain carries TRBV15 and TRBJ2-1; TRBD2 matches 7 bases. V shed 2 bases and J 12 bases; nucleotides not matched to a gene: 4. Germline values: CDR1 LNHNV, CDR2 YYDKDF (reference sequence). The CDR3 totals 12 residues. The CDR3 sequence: CATSRTSARQFF. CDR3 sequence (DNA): TGTGCCACCAGCAGAACTAGCGCAAGGCAGTTCTTC.

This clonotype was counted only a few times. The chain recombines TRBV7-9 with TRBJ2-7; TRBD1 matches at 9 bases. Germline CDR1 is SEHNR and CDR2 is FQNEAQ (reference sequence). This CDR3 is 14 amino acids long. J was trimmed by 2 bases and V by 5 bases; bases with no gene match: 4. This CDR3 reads CASSRRDRAYEQYF. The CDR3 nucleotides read TGTGCCAGCAGCCGCCGGGACAGGGCCTACGAGCAGTACTTC.

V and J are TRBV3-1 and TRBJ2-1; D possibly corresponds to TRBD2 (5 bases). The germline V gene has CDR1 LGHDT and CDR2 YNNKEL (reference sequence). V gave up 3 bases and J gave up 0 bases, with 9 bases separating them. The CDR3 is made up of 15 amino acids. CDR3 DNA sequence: TGTGCCAGCAGCCAGAGGGAGAGCTCCTACAATGAGCAGTTCTTC. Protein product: CASSQRESSYNEQFF.

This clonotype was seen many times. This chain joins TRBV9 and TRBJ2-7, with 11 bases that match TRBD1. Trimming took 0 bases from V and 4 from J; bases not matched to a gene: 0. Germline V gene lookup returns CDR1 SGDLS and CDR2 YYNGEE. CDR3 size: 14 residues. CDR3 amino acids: CASSVGDRGYEQYF. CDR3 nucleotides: TGTGCCAGCAGCGTAGGGGACAGGGGGTACGAGCAGTACTTC.

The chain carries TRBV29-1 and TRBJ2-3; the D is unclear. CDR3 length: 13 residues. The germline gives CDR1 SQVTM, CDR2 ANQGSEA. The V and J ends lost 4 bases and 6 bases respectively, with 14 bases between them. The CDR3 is CSVVKAVWDTQYF. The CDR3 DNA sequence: TGCAGCGTTGTAAAAGCTGTCTGGGATACGCAGTATTTT.

Here the CDR3 DNA reads TGCAGTGCTAGAGACCCCGGGTTGGAGTTGGAGTATTTT. Translated, it gives CSARDPGLELEYF. The chain uses TRBV20-1 and TRBJ2-3, with D hard to call. The CDR3 is 13 residues long. From germline, CDR1 is DFQATT and CDR2 SNEGSKA (reference sequence). V was pared by 0 bases and J by 13 bases, with 17 bases between.

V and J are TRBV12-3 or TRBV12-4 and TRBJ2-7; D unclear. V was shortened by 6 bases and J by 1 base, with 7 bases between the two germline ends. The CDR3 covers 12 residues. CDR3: CASSSESYEQYF. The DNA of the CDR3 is TGTGCCAGCAGCAGCGAGTCCTACGAGCAGTACTTC.

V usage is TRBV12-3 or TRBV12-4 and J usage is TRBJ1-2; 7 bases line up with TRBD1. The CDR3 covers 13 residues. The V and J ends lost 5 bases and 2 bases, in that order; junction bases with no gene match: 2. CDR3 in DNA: TGTGCCAGCAGTAAGGGACAGAACTATGGCTACACCTTC. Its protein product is CASSKGQNYGYTF.

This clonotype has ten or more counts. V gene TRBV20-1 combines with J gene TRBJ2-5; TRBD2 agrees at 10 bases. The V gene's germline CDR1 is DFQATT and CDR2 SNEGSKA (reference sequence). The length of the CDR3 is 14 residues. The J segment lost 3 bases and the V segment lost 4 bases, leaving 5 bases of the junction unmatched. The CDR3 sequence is CSATPSGRKETQYF. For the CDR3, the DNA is TGCAGTGCTACTCCTAGCGGGAGAAAAGAGACCCAGTACTTC.

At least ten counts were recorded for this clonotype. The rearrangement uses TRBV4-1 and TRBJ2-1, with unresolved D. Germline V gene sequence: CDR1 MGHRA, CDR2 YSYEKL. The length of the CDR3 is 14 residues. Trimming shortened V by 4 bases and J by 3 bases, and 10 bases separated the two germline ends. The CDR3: CASSPTGSYNEQFF. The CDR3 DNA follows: TGCGCCAGCAGCCCCACGGGCAGCTACAATGAGCAGTTCTTC.

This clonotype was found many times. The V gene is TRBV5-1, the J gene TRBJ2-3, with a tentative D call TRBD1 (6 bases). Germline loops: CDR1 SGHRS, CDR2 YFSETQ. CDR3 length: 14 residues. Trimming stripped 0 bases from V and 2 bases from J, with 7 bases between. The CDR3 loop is CASSLGQDTDTQYF. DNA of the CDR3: TGCGCCAGCAGCTTGGGACAGGACACAGATACGCAGTATTTT.

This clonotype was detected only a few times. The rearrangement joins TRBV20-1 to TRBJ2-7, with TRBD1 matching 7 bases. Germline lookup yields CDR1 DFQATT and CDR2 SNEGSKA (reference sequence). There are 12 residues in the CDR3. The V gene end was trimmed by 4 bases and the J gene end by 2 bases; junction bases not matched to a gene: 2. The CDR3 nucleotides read TGCAGTGCTAAGACAGGGACCTACGAGCAGTACTTC. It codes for CSAKTGTYEQYF.

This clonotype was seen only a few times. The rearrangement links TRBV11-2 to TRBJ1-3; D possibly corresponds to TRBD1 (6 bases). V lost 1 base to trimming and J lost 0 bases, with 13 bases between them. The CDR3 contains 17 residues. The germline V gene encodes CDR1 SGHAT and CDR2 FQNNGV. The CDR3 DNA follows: TGTGCCAGCAGCTTAGTTGGACAGCCAAGCTCTGGAAACACCATATATTTT. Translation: CASSLVGQPSSGNTIYF.

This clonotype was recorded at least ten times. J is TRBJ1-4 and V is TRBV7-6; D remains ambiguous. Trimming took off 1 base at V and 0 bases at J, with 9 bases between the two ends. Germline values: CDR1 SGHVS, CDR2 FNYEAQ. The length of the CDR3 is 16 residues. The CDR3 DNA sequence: TGTGCCAGCAGCTTAGTGGCAGGCGCAACTAATGAAAAACTGTTTTTT. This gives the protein CASSLVAGATNEKLFF. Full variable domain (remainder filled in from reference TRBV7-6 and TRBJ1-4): GAGVSQSPRYKVTKRGQDVALRCDPISGHVSLYWYRQALGQGPEFLTYFNYEAQQDKSGLPNDRFSAERPEGSISTLTIQRTEQRDSAMYRCASSLVAGATNEKLFFGSGTQLSVL.

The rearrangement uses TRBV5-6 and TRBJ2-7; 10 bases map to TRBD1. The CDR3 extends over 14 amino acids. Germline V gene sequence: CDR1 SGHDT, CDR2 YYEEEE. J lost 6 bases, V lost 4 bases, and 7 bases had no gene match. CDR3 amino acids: CASSRGQGRAEQYF. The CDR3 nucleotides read TGTGCCAGCAGCAGGGGACAGGGGAGGGCCGAGCAGTACTTC. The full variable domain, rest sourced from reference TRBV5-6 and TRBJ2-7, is DAGVTQSPTHLIKTRGQQVTLRCSPKSGHDTVSWYQQALGQGPQFIFQYYEEEERQRGNFPDRFSGHQFPNYSSELNVNALLLGDSALYLCASSRGQGRAEQYFGPGTRLTVT.